The 20 T cell receptor beta chains reported below all come from one sample, sequenced in a study of shared clonotypes between healthy human individuals. Produced via immunoSEQ multiplex PCR; TCRdb's table is partial and in-frame only. Of 2 million to 3 million clones detected, approximately 93% appear once; the ten largest clones hold approximately 0.36%. The sample comprised naive CD4+ T cells from PBMCs. Stated subset: CD45RA+ positively selected. The receptors shown here come from a man aged 18 to 30 in good health. Some clones in this sample may be carry-over from other donors' samples.

The chain employs TRBV5-1 and TRBJ2-7; D gene uncertain. Germline CDR1 SGHRS, CDR2 YFSETQ. V lost 4 bases, J lost 0 bases, and 14 bases lay in between. The length of the CDR3 is 15 residues. The CDR3, as DNA: TGCGCCAGCAGCGATGTCTCCGGCCTCTCCTACGAGCAGTACTTC. Its protein product is CASSDVSGLSYEQYF.

The chain has TRBV4-1 and TRBJ2-1; D call uncertain. Per the germline V gene, CDR1 is MGHRA and CDR2 is YSYEKL. The CDR3 is made up of 14 amino acids. V lost 0 bases and J 12 bases, leaving 15 bases between the germline ends. The CDR3 sequence: CASSQESTVRRQFF. The CDR3 nucleotides are TGCGCCAGCAGCCAAGAAAGTACGGTCCGAAGGCAGTTCTTC.

The chain has TRBV4-2 and TRBJ2-7; D may match TRBD1 or TRBD2 (5 bases each). CDR1 and CDR2 (germline): LGHNA, YNFKEQ. The CDR3 totals 14 residues. V lost 0 bases, J lost 7 bases, and 13 bases lay in between. CDR3 protein: CASSQDQGTGEQYF. Here the CDR3 DNA reads TGTGCCAGCAGCCAAGATCAGGGAACGGGAGAGCAGTACTTC.

The chain is built from TRBV7-2 and TRBJ1-5; no clear D gene. This CDR3 spans 12 amino acids. V dropped 4 bases and J dropped 11 bases, with 12 bases sitting between them. Germline CDR1 is SGHTA and CDR2 is FQGNSA. The CDR3 DNA sequence: TGTGCCAGCAGCTCCGATTGGGGAGCCCAGCATTTT. This gives the protein CASSSDWGAQHF.

J is TRBJ1-5 and V is TRBV29-1, with D perhaps TRBD1 (5 bases). The CDR3 has 13 amino acids. V lost 5 bases, J lost 4 bases, and 12 bases lay in between. CDR1 is SQVTM, CDR2 ANQGSEA, per germline. The CDR3 sequence is CSVSTDTNQPQHF. The DNA of the CDR3 is TGCAGCGTTTCGACAGACACTAATCAGCCCCAGCATTTT.

This clone was detected only a few times. The chain joins TRBV9 to TRBJ2-7, with 7 bases matching TRBD1. CDR1 SGDLS and CDR2 YYNGEE come from the germline V gene. V gave up 4 bases and J gave up 4 bases; unmatched junction bases: 2. The CDR3 has 12 amino acids. This CDR3 reads CASSPGQYEQYF. In DNA, the CDR3 is TGTGCCAGCAGCCCGGGACAGTACGAGCAGTACTTC.

The chain links TRBV9 to TRBJ2-1, with D maybe TRBD2 (6 bases). V was clipped by 4 bases and J by 6 bases, with 17 bases between them. The germline CDR1 and CDR2 sequences are SGDLS and YYNGEE. This CDR3 contains 15 residues. CDR3 sequence (DNA): TGTGCCAGCAGCTTAGGACCGGGACTGGGCAATGAGCAGTTCTTC. Amino acid sequence: CASSLGPGLGNEQFF.

The chain links TRBV28 to TRBJ2-1, with D possibly being TRBD2 (5 bases). CDR1 MDHEN and CDR2 SYDVKM come from the germline V gene. Trimming pared 7 bases from V and 15 bases from J, leaving 19 bases between. This CDR3 region has 12 residues. For the CDR3, the DNA is TGTGCCAGCAATATACTCGGACTTGCATGGTTCTTC. It yields the protein CASNILGLAWFF.

The chain employs TRBV28 and TRBJ2-3; D unresolved. Trimming shortened V by 7 bases and J by 2 bases, and 4 bases separated the two germline ends. The CDR3 has 11 amino acids. From germline, CDR1 is MDHEN and CDR2 SYDVKM. CDR3 region: CASKTTDTQYF. The CDR3 DNA is TGTGCCAGCAAGACCACAGATACGCAGTATTTT. Supplemented by reference TRBV28 and TRBJ2-3, the full variable domain reads DVKVTQSSRYLVKRTGEKVFLECVQDMDHENMFWYRQDPGLGLRLIYFSYDVKMKEKGDIPEGYSVSREKKERFSLILESASTNQTSMYLCASKTTDTQYFGPGTRLTVL.

This chain joins TRBV7-9 and TRBJ2-5; 8 nucleotides agree with TRBD2. The CDR3 has 16 residues. The J segment lost 11 bases and the V segment lost 2 bases, leaving 16 bases of the junction unmatched. Per the germline V gene, CDR1 is SEHNR and CDR2 is FQNEAQ (reference sequence). The CDR3 DNA reads TGTGCCAGCAGCTTAATCGCCCACAGCGGGAGATGGGAGCAGTACTTC. It specifies CASSLIAHSGRWEQYF.

The rearrangement joins TRBV2 to TRBJ1-2; D unresolved. Trimming pared 6 bases from V and 3 bases from J, leaving 8 bases between. Looked up from germline, CDR1 is SNHLY and CDR2 is FYNNEI. The CDR3 is 12 residues long. For the CDR3, the DNA is TGTGCCAGCAGCCTCAGCGACTATGGCTACACCTTC. Translation gives CASSLSDYGYTF.

The V gene is TRBV27, the J gene TRBJ1-1; maybe TRBD1 (6 bases). Germline V gene lookup returns CDR1 MNHEY and CDR2 SMNVEV (reference sequence). V was clipped by 8 bases and J by 0 bases, with 19 bases between them. The length of the CDR3 is 16 residues. CDR3 nucleotide sequence: TGTGCCAGCCCAGCACAAGAGGAGGGGGTGAACACTGAAGCTTTCTTT. Protein product: CASPAQEEGVNTEAFF.

The CDR3: CASSLATRGHEQFF. CDR3 bases: TGTGCCAGCAGCTTAGCGACGAGGGGACATGAGCAGTTCTTC. The rearrangement joins TRBV11-1 to TRBJ2-1, with D perhaps assigned TRBD1 or TRBD2 (5 bases each). Trimming removed 0 bases at V and 8 bases at J, with 11 bases between. CDR3 length equals 14 residues. Germline-derived CDR1 and CDR2 are SGHAT and FQDESV (reference sequence).

In DNA form, the CDR3 reads TGTGCCAGCAGATCCCTCAAAGGGCCCCAGCATTTT. Its translation is CASRSLKGPQHF. The chain combines TRBV27 with TRBJ1-5; D gene unclear. Germline V CDR1 and CDR2: MNHEY, SMNVEV (reference sequence). Trimming took off 6 bases at V and 9 bases at J, with 12 bases between the two ends. The CDR3 has 12 residues.

CDR3 DNA: TGTGCCAGCAGTTCACCGGCCGGCGAGCAGTACTTC. Its translation is CASSSPAGEQYF. The chain employs TRBV6-5 and TRBJ2-7; the D is unclear. Germline CDR1 reads MNHEY; CDR2 reads SVGAGI. The CDR3 has 12 amino acids. Between the trimmed V and J ends, which lost 4 bases and 6 bases, there was a span of 10 bases.

The chain combines TRBV7-2 with TRBJ2-1, with TRBD2 matching 7 bases. This CDR3 has 17 residues. V was clipped by 1 base and J by 2 bases; unmatched bases: 8. In germline, CDR1 is SGHTA, CDR2 FQGNSA. The CDR3 DNA follows: TGTGCCAGCAGCTTAGAGGGTCGAGCGGGAACCTACAATGAGCAGTTCTTC. The encoded protein is CASSLEGRAGTYNEQFF.

The chain has TRBV11-2 and TRBJ1-2; D is perhaps TRBD1 (6 bases). This CDR3 is 16 amino acids long. The V end was cut by 0 bases, the J end by 9 bases, with 20 bases between. Per germline, CDR1 SGHAT and CDR2 FQNNGV. CDR3 nucleotides: TGTGCCAGCAGCTTAGAGGGGGGCGTCGGGGAGACGAGCTACACCTTC. It translates to CASSLEGGVGETSYTF.

The rearrangement links TRBV28 to TRBJ2-3, with 13 bases matching TRBD2. This CDR3 region has 16 residues. Germline CDR1 and CDR2: MDHEN and SYDVKM. The V and J ends lost 6 bases and 11 bases, in that order; junction bases with no gene match: 14. CDR3 sequence (DNA): TGTGCCAGCAGGCCCTCGACTAGCGGGAGGCAGGCGGGGCAGTATTTT. Protein sequence: CASRPSTSGRQAGQYF.

This sequence joins TRBV28 and TRBJ1-4, with D hard to call. The CDR3 is made up of 12 amino acids. The germline gives CDR1 MDHEN, CDR2 SYDVKM. V lost 5 bases to trimming and J lost 7 bases, with 8 bases between them. CDR3 in DNA: TGTGCCAGCAGTCAAAACCGTGAAAAACTGTTTTTT. This codes for CASSQNREKLFF.

As to this clone: One junction end disagrees with the germline gene, perhaps due to a read error. V usage is TRBV4-1 and J usage is TRBJ1-3; D is uncertain. CDR1 and CDR2 from the germline V gene are MGHRA and YSYEKL. This CDR3 is built from 16 residues. In DNA, the CDR3 is TGCGCCAGCAGCCGTCTCCGGGCACCTCTTGGAGACACCATATATTTT. It translates to CASSRLRAPLGDTIYF.